This record concerns one TCR beta chain sequence. Its antigen is as yet unknown. Treatment given: oral pan-JAK inhibitor, 5-10 mg twice daily. This entry belongs to a study of CD8+ T cells in alopecia areata. Study details: In an open-label trial, patients got 5 to 10 mg tofacitinib twice daily.

Broader study findings: Uncertainty remains about how baseline CD8+ expansion links to response, with one nonresponder.

Extraction of RNA preceded its reverse transcription into cDNA, which served as the sequencing template. Here immunoSEQ multiplex PCR was the method, and the copy in TCRdb shows in-frame clones only, minus some. The table lists hundreds of thousands of clones, about two fifths of them singletons, with roughly 0.45% in the top ten. CDR1 is MNHEY, CDR2 SVGAGI, per germline. The CDR3 has 15 residues. V was clipped by 4 bases and J by 1 base, with 13 bases between them. The material sequenced was CD4+ T cells sorted from blood, taken at approximately week 34, from a patient treated with tofacitinib. The chain links TRBV6-5 to TRBJ1-1; D perhaps matches TRBD1 (5 bases). The sequence came from a human donor with alopecia areata. CDR3 sequence: CASSSHRTQNTEAFF. As DNA, the CDR3 is TGTGCCAGCAGTTCCCACAGGACTCAGAACACTGAAGCTTTCTTT.